The next 20 T cell receptor beta chains were all read from a single sample in a study of T cells in Graves' hyperthyroidism and ophthalmopathy. RNA transcripts provided the source from which TCR beta CDR3 regions were amplified. HTBI primers drove first-round RT-PCR of the TCR CDR3. TCRdb redid the calling of the multiplex PCR reads with MiXCR, one entry per CDR3 protein. The sample comprises roughly 530,000 distinct CDR3 sequences, about a sixth of which are singletons, and about 16% rests with the top ten. What was sequenced was blood. The source is a woman in her late teens or twenties with Graves' ophthalmopathy.

This clonotype was counted at least ten times. This rearrangement joins TRBV11-3 to TRBJ2-1, with 7 bases that match TRBD1. The CDR3 has 14 amino acids. With 1 base clipped from V and 7 bases from J, the junction kept 4 bases outside the gene matches. The V gene's germline CDR1 is SGHNT and CDR2 YENEEA. CDR3 amino acids: CASSLGQGENEQFF. The CDR3 DNA sequence: TGTGCCAGCAGCTTAGGACAGGGTGAGAATGAGCAGTTCTTC.

This clonotype was seen at least ten times. The V call is TRBV11-2, the J call TRBJ2-2, with TRBD2 matching 10 bases. Trimming removed 2 bases from V and 4 bases from J; junction bases left unmatched: 4. This CDR3 comprises 16 residues. The germline V gene has CDR1 SGHAT and CDR2 FQNNGV. The CDR3 spells CASSLRASGSTGELFF. For the CDR3, the DNA is TGTGCCAGCAGCTTAAGAGCTAGCGGGAGCACCGGGGAGCTGTTTTTT.

This clonotype came up many times. The chain is built from TRBV11-2 and TRBJ1-2; D might be TRBD1 (6 bases). V was pared by 5 bases and J by 2 bases, with 12 bases between. Germline CDR1 and CDR2: SGHAT and FQNNGV. The CDR3 runs to 14 residues. The CDR3 region has the DNA TGTGCCAGCAGCATCCGGGGGGCGAACTATGGCTACACCTTC. Translation: CASSIRGANYGYTF.

This clonotype was recorded many times. This chain connects TRBV18 to TRBJ1-1, with 7 bases lining up with TRBD1. Germline V gene data show CDR1 as KGHSH and CDR2 as LQKENI. The CDR3 loop spans 15 amino acids. Trimming at V came to 0 bases and at J to 5 bases, leaving 6 bases not matched to a gene. CDR3 residues: CASSPPRDSRTEAFF. The CDR3 DNA reads as TGTGCCAGCTCACCACCGAGGGACAGCAGAACTGAAGCTTTCTTT.

The chain carries TRBV11-2 and TRBJ2-7; 8 bases agree with TRBD2. Germline V CDR1 and CDR2: SGHAT, FQNNGV. The CDR3 length is 16 residues. V dropped 3 bases and J dropped 6; count of bases not matched to a gene: 13. In DNA form, the CDR3 reads TGTGCCAGCAGCTTGACCGGGACTAGAAGAATCGGCGAGCAGTACTTC. It codes for CASSLTGTRRIGEQYF. The full variable domain, rest sourced from reference TRBV11-2 and TRBJ2-7, is EAGVAQSPRYKIIEKRQSVAFWCNPISGHATLYWYQQILGQGPKLLIQFQNNGVVDDSQLPKDRFSAERLKGVDSTLKIQPAKLEDSAVYLCASSLTGTRRIGEQYFGPGTRLTVT.

The J gene is TRBJ2-7, the V gene TRBV24-1; maybe TRBD1 (6 bases). Trimming stripped 3 bases from V and 3 bases from J, with 11 bases between. Looked up from germline, CDR1 is KGHDR and CDR2 is SFDVKD. The CDR3 totals 14 residues. Here the CDR3 reads CATSDPGVGYEQYF. CDR3 coding DNA: TGTGCCACCAGTGATCCAGGGGTCGGCTACGAGCAGTACTTC.

Concerning this clonotype: A read error is possible here, since a much larger clone lies one base away. The gene calls are TRBV28 and TRBJ1-4; 10 bases are shared with TRBD1. This CDR3 is 14 amino acids long. Germline trimming cut 8 bases from V and 11 bases from J; bases unmatched to any gene: 11. The germline CDR1 and CDR2 sequences are MDHEN and SYDVKM. The CDR3 region is CASLERDRGYKLFF. In DNA form, the CDR3 reads TGTGCCAGCCTTGAACGGGACAGGGGCTATAAACTGTTTTTT.

This clonotype was recorded many times. The genes are TRBV30 and TRBJ2-7; D unresolved. The CDR3 consists of 14 residues. The germline CDR1 and CDR2 sequences are GTSNPN and SVGIG (reference sequence). The germline V and J ends were trimmed by 0 bases and 6 bases, with 15 bases remaining between them. In nucleotides, the CDR3 is TGTGCCTGGAGTGTACCTGGTGGGGTACTCGAGCAGTACTTC. This sequence encodes CAWSVPGGVLEQYF.

The V gene is TRBV4-3, the J gene TRBJ2-5, with D maybe TRBD2 (6 bases). Per the germline V gene, CDR1 is LGHNA and CDR2 is YSLEER. The CDR3 contains 16 residues. Trimming cost V 1 base and J 5 bases, with 17 bases left between them. CDR3 nucleotide sequence: TGCGCCAGCAGCCAAGGGGGGGTTACAGGAGACGAGACCCAGTACTTC. This gives the protein CASSQGGVTGDETQYF.

This clonotype was observed a handful of times. A read error may account for a junction end that differs from germline. V usage is TRBV12-5 and J usage is TRBJ2-3; 7 bases match TRBD2. Germline lookup yields CDR1 LGHNT and CDR2 FRNRAP. The CDR3 runs to 20 residues. DNA of the CDR3: TGTGCTAGTGGTTTAGGGAGCAGGGAGCGACAGCGGGATAGCAGAGATACGCAGTATTTT. Translated: CASGLGSRERQRDSRDTQYF.

The sample holds many counts of this clonotype. This sequence joins TRBV27 and TRBJ1-1; a weak D match, TRBD1 (5 bases). CDR3 length: 13 residues. CDR1 is MNHEY and CDR2 is SMNVEV in the germline V gene (reference sequence). V dropped 6 bases and J dropped 1 base, with 9 bases sitting between them. Here the CDR3 reads CASSRQPNTEAFF. The CDR3 DNA follows: TGTGCCAGCAGCCGACAGCCGAACACTGAAGCTTTCTTT.

The rearrangement links TRBV27 to TRBJ2-7; possible D gene TRBD1, 5 bases. V was shortened by 8 bases and J by 3 bases, with 20 bases between the two germline ends. Germline CDR1 MNHEY, CDR2 SMNVEV (reference sequence). The CDR3 runs to 15 residues. CDR3: CASGKARGTIYEQYF. CDR3 in DNA: TGTGCCAGCGGTAAGGCAAGGGGCACGATCTACGAGCAGTACTTC.

Concerning this clonotype: A much more abundant neighbour one base away suggests this may be a read error. The chain recombines TRBV7-9 with TRBJ2-7; D is undetermined. Trimming cost V 8 bases and J 4 bases, with 21 bases left between them. CDR1 and CDR2 (germline): SEHNR, FQNEAQ (reference sequence). CDR3 size: 15 residues. CDR3 sequence: CASARTRLLSYEQYF. In nucleotides, the CDR3 is TGTGCCAGCGCTAGGACGAGACTCCTCTCATACGAGCAGTACTTC.

This clonotype was seen repeatedly, ten times or more. The chain links TRBV7-2 to TRBJ2-1; 14 bases are a match to TRBD2. This CDR3 is 17 amino acids long. CDR1 is SGHTA, CDR2 FQGNSA, per germline. The V and J ends lost 7 bases and 8 bases, in that order; junction bases with no gene match: 13. This CDR3 is CASTSWEGLAGVYEQFF. DNA for the CDR3: TGTGCCAGCACCTCCTGGGAGGGACTAGCGGGAGTTTATGAGCAGTTCTTC.

The gene calls are TRBV6-5 and TRBJ2-2, with 13 bases aligning to TRBD2. V shed 2 bases and J 0 bases; nucleotides not matched to a gene: 0. Germline CDR1 and CDR2: MNHEY and SVGAGI. This CDR3 spans 17 amino acids. The CDR3 DNA reads TGTGCCAGCAGTTACGGGACTAGCGGGACGAACACCGGGGAGCTGTTTTTT. This translates into CASSYGTSGTNTGELFF.

A note on this clonotype: This may be a read error, as it is one base from a much larger clone. V is TRBV6-2 or TRBV6-3 and J is TRBJ1-1, with D tentatively TRBD1 (5 bases). From germline, CDR1 is MNHEY and CDR2 SVGEGT. Trimming removed 6 bases from V and 4 bases from J, with 27 bases in between. CDR3 length: 18 amino acids. The CDR3 DNA is TGTGCCAGCAGCCCCGTTACCAATGGGGACGACATGAGCACTGAAGCTTTCTTT. This codes for CASSPVTNGDDMSTEAFF.

This clonotype was counted at least ten times. This chain connects TRBV11-2 to TRBJ1-3; D is ambiguous. The V end lost 5 bases, the J end lost 6 bases, and 11 bases lay between the germline ends. This CDR3 has 13 amino acids. Germline lookup yields CDR1 SGHAT and CDR2 FQNNGV. CDR3 coding DNA: TGTGCCAGCAGCCGTCTGGGGATAAACACCATATATTTT. Amino acids: CASSRLGINTIYF.

The sample holds many counts of this clonotype. The chain has TRBV12-3 or TRBV12-4 and TRBJ2-3; D might be TRBD1 (7 bases). The CDR3 has 14 amino acids. The V end lost 6 bases, the J end lost 2 bases, and 12 bases lay between the germline ends. CDR3: CASRRDSTTDTQYF. The CDR3 DNA reads as TGTGCCAGCAGGCGGGACAGTACCACAGATACGCAGTATTTT.

Ten or more counts support this clonotype. The chain uses TRBV20-1 and TRBJ2-7; D unresolved. Germline CDR1 reads DFQATT; CDR2 reads SNEGSKA (reference sequence). The V and J ends lost 2 bases and 4 bases respectively, with 9 bases between them. The length of the CDR3 is 12 residues. As DNA, the CDR3 is TGCAGTGCTAGAAGTGCGGCTTACGAGCAGTACTTC. This sequence encodes CSARSAAYEQYF.

In its sample, this clonotype was seen a few times. This sequence joins TRBV29-1 and TRBJ2-1; TRBD1 agrees at 10 bases. This CDR3 has 12 amino acids. The germline V gene encodes CDR1 SQVTM and CDR2 ANQGSEA. V trimming: 7 bases; J trimming: 7 bases; junction bases outside the gene matches: 4. The chain's CDR3 is CSAWTGGNEQFF. The CDR3, as DNA: TGCAGCGCCTGGACAGGGGGGAATGAGCAGTTCTTC.